This is a list of T cell receptor beta chains from one sample in a study of identical twins. TCRdb called the 5' RACE reads again in MiXCR, with one record for every CDR3 protein. The table includes some 630,000 distinct CDR3 sequences, roughly 6.6% detected once. The sample also formed part of further work on yellow fever vaccine responses in identical twins.

Material: PBMCs. The origin of the receptors is a woman younger than 30 in good health. CDR3s include the opening cysteine and the closing phenylalanine or tryptophan. Fields, in order: J gene, clone size, D gene, V gene, CDR3 protein, CDR3 DNA. The D gene is left open where the match is weak. Size values are once, few and many counts, or a class for expanded clones, and some rows have none.

j_call: TRBJ1-2; clone_size: NA; d_call: TRBD1; v_call: TRBV20-1; cdr3_aa: CSASTGGNYGYTF; cdr3_nt: TGCAGTGCTTCGACAGGGGGAAACTATGGCTACACCTTC
j_call: TRBJ1-2; clone_size: many; d_call: NA; v_call: TRBV12-3/TRBV12-4; cdr3_aa: CASSSTGGLNYGYTF; cdr3_nt: TGTGCCAGCAGTTCTACGGGTGGACTAAACTATGGCTACACCTTC
j_call: TRBJ1-4; clone_size: many; d_call: TRBD1; v_call: TRBV3-1; cdr3_aa: CASSQEGTTGDSINEKLFF; cdr3_nt: TGTGCCAGCAGCCAAGAAGGCACGACAGGGGACAGCATTAATGAAAAACTGTTTTTT
j_call: TRBJ1-4; clone_size: NA; d_call: TRBD1; v_call: TRBV7-6; cdr3_aa: CASSLARTGAGEKLFF; cdr3_nt: TGTGCCAGCAGCTTAGCGCGGACAGGGGCGGGTGAAAAACTGTTTTTT
j_call: TRBJ2-2; clone_size: many; d_call: NA; v_call: TRBV5-1; cdr3_aa: CASNPGYTGELFF; cdr3_nt: TGCGCCAGCAACCCAGGGTACACCGGGGAGCTGTTTTTT
j_call: TRBJ2-3; clone_size: NA; d_call: NA; v_call: TRBV29-1; cdr3_aa: CSGTKNTQYF; cdr3_nt: TGCAGCGGCACTAAGAATACGCAGTATTTT
j_call: TRBJ2-5; clone_size: few; d_call: NA; v_call: TRBV7-7; cdr3_aa: CASSPGGGIGETQYF; cdr3_nt: TGTGCCAGCAGCCCAGGGGGGGGGATCGGAGAGACCCAGTACTTC
j_call: TRBJ2-1; clone_size: many; d_call: NA; v_call: TRBV29-1; cdr3_aa: CSVGLPLYNEQFF; cdr3_nt: TGCAGCGTTGGGCTACCCCTATACAATGAGCAGTTCTTC
j_call: TRBJ2-2; clone_size: few; d_call: TRBD2; v_call: TRBV7-8; cdr3_aa: CASSLASRTSGGASAGELFF; cdr3_nt: TGTGCCAGCAGCTTAGCCTCCCGGACTAGCGGGGGGGCCAGTGCCGGGGAGCTGTTTTTT
j_call: TRBJ2-2; clone_size: many; d_call: NA; v_call: TRBV24-1; cdr3_aa: CATSGFQLGPTNTGELFF; cdr3_nt: TGTGCCACCAGTGGGTTCCAACTGGGCCCGACGAACACCGGGGAGCTGTTTTTT
j_call: TRBJ2-2; clone_size: few; d_call: TRBD1; v_call: TRBV12-3/TRBV12-4; cdr3_aa: CASSLAWAGGGELFF; cdr3_nt: TGTGCCAGCAGTTTAGCGTGGGCAGGGGGTGGGGAGCTGTTTTTT
j_call: TRBJ2-3; clone_size: many; d_call: NA; v_call: TRBV20-1; cdr3_aa: CSALERDTQYF; cdr3_nt: TGCAGTGCCCTCGAACGCGATACGCAGTATTTT
j_call: TRBJ2-4; clone_size: few; d_call: TRBD1; v_call: TRBV20-1; cdr3_aa: CSAREQGAIAKNIQYF; cdr3_nt: TGCAGTGCTAGAGAACAGGGGGCGATAGCCAAAAACATTCAGTACTTC
j_call: TRBJ1-2; clone_size: few; d_call: NA; v_call: TRBV27; cdr3_aa: CASSSGGTMYGYTF; cdr3_nt: TGTGCCAGCAGTTCCGGAGGTACAATGTATGGCTACACCTTC
j_call: TRBJ2-4; clone_size: many; d_call: TRBD2; v_call: TRBV27; cdr3_aa: CASSPGLERNIQYF; cdr3_nt: TGTGCCAGCAGTCCGGGACTAGAACGAAACATTCAGTACTTC
j_call: TRBJ2-5; clone_size: NA; d_call: NA; v_call: TRBV3-1; cdr3_aa: CASSQAPGSQETQYF; cdr3_nt: TGTGCCAGCAGCCAAGCACCCGGTTCTCAAGAGACCCAGTACTTC
j_call: TRBJ2-3; clone_size: few; d_call: TRBD1; v_call: TRBV3-1; cdr3_aa: CASSLIPGGYTQYF; cdr3_nt: TGTGCCAGCAGCCTAATCCCAGGGGGCTATACGCAGTATTTT
j_call: TRBJ2-5; clone_size: many; d_call: TRBD1; v_call: TRBV5-6; cdr3_aa: CASSSTAQGAYQETQYF; cdr3_nt: TGTGCCAGCAGCTCCACTGCACAGGGGGCGTACCAAGAGACCCAGTACTTC
j_call: TRBJ1-1; clone_size: NA; d_call: TRBD1; v_call: TRBV6-1; cdr3_aa: CASSEWAPGGTEAFF; cdr3_nt: TGTGCCAGCAGTGAATGGGCCCCAGGGGGCACTGAAGCTTTCTTT
j_call: TRBJ2-7; clone_size: few; d_call: NA; v_call: TRBV4-1; cdr3_aa: CASSPEDRSSYEQYF; cdr3_nt: TGCGCCAGCAGCCCAGAGGACAGAAGCTCCTACGAGCAGTACTTC
j_call: TRBJ2-1; clone_size: NA; d_call: NA; v_call: TRBV7-9; cdr3_aa: CASSLVGTQAHEQFF; cdr3_nt: TGTGCCAGCAGCTTGGTCGGGACGCAGGCACATGAGCAGTTCTTC
j_call: TRBJ1-2; clone_size: few; d_call: TRBD1; v_call: TRBV29-1; cdr3_aa: CSVLPGQQTYGYTF; cdr3_nt: TGCAGCGTACTACCGGGACAGCAAACCTATGGCTACACCTTC
j_call: TRBJ1-1; clone_size: few; d_call: NA; v_call: TRBV12-3/TRBV12-4; cdr3_aa: CASSFRGTGATEAFF; cdr3_nt: TGTGCCAGCAGTTTTAGGGGCACGGGGGCCACTGAAGCTTTCTTT
j_call: TRBJ1-1; clone_size: NA; d_call: NA; v_call: TRBV20-1; cdr3_aa: CSASKDSGNTEAFF; cdr3_nt: TGCAGTGCTTCTAAGGACTCGGGGAACACTGAAGCTTTCTTT
j_call: TRBJ1-2; clone_size: few; d_call: NA; v_call: TRBV20-1; cdr3_aa: CSASAGGGGYTF; cdr3_nt: TGCAGTGCTAGTGCGGGCGGAGGCGGCTACACCTTC